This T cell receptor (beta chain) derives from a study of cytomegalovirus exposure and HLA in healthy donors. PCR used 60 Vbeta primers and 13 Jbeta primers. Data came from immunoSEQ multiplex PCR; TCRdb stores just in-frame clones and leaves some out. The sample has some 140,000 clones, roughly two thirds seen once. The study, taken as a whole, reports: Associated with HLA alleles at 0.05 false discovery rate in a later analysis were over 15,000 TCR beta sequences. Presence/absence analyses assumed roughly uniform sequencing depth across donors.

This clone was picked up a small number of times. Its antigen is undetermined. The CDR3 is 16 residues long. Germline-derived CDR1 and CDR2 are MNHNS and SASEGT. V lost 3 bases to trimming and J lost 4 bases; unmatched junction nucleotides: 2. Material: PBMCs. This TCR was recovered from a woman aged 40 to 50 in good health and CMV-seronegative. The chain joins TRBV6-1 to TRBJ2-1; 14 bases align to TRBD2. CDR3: CASSDRLAGGYNEQFF. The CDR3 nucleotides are TGTGCCAGCAGTGACCGACTAGCGGGGGGGTACAATGAGCAGTTCTTC.